This TCR beta chain was identified during a study of regulatory T cells in long-lasting Graves disease. Looking at the study overall: In persistent Graves' disease, antithyroid drugs had been taken for over 5 years and TSH receptor antibodies stayed positive.

Library construction for TCR beta used iRepertoire HTBI primers and Arm-PCR of CDR3 regions. TCRdb used MiXCR to reprocess the multiplex PCR reads, holding one entry per CDR3 protein. The sample shows 400,000 to 600,000 distinct CDR3 sequences, roughly a fifth of them seen only once. The sample's time point: persistent/refractory GD, antithyroid drugs over 5 years with positive TRAb. Following extraction of RNA from PBMCs, that RNA was used to make the TCR library. Patients met American Thyroid Association criteria for Graves' disease. Of note for this clonotype: Its matching antigen is unknown.

The CDR3 totals 13 residues. CDR1 and CDR2 from the germline V gene are MNHEY and SMNVEV (reference sequence). The V gene end was trimmed by 3 bases and the J gene end by 10 bases; junction bases not matched to a gene: 8. Findings of the study overall: Few sampled subjects may have lowered accuracy. Persistent disease was associated with favored TRBV28 usage and with favored use of TRBJ1-2 and TRBJ2-5.

This material consisted of peripheral blood mononuclear cells (PBMCs), taken when the disease was refractory, from a patient treated with antithyroid drugs. This chain connects TRBV27 to TRBJ2-7; 8 bases are a match to TRBD1. This receptor was identified in a female donor with Graves disease. CDR3 sequence: CASSFRGQGHQYF. The CDR3 coding sequence is TGTGCCAGCAGTTTCCGCGGACAGGGCCATCAGTACTTC.